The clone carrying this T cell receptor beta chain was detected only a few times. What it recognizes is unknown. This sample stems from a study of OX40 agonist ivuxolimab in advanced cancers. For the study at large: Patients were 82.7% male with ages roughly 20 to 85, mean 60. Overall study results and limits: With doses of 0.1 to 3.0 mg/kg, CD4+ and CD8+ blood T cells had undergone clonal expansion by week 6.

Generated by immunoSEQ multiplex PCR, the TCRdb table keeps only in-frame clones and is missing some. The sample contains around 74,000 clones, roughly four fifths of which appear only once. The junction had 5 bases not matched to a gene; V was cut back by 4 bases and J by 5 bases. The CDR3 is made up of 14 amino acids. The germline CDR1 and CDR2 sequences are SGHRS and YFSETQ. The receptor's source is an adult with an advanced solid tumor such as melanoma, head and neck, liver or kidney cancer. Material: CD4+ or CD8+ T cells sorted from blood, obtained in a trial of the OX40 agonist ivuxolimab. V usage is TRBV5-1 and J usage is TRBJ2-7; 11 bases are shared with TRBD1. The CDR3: CASSPGTGGDEQYF. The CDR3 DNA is TGCGCCAGCAGCCCTGGGACAGGGGGGGACGAGCAGTACTTC. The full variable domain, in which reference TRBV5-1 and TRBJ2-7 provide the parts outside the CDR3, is KAGVTQTPRYLIKTRGQQVTLSCSPISGHRSVSWYQQTPGQGLQFLFEYFSETQRNKGNFPGRFSGRQFSNSRSEMNVSTLELGDSALYLCASSPGTGGDEQYFGPGTRLTVT.